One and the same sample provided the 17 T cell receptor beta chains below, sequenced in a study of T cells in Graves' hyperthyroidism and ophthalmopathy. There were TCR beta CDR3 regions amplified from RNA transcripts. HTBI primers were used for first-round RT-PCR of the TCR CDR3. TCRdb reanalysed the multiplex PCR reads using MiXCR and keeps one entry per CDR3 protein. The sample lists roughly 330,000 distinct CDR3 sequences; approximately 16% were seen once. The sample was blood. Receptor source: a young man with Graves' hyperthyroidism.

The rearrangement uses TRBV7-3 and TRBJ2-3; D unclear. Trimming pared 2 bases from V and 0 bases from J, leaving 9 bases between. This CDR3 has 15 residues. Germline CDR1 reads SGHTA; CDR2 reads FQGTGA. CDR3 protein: CASSLGPISTDTQYF. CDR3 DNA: TGTGCCAGCAGCTTAGGGCCCATTAGCACAGATACGCAGTATTTT. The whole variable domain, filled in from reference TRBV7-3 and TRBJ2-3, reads GAGVSQTPSNKVTEKGKYVELRCDPISGHTALYWYRQSLGQGPEFLIYFQGTGAADDSGLPNDRFFAVRPEGSVSTLKIQRTERGDSAVYLCASSLGPISTDTQYFGPGTRLTVL.

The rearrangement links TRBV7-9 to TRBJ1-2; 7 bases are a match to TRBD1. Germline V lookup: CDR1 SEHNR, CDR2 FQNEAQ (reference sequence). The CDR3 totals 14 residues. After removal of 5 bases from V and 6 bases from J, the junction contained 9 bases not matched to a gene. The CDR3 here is CASSREFTGDGYTF. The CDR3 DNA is TGTGCCAGCAGCAGAGAATTTACAGGGGATGGCTACACCTTC.

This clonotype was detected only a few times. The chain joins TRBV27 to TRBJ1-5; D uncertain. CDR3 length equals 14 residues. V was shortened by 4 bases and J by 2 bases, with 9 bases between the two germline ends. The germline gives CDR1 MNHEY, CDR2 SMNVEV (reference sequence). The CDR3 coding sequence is TGTGCCAGCAGTTCGAGGTTGGGCAATCAGCCCCAGCATTTT. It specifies CASSSRLGNQPQHF.

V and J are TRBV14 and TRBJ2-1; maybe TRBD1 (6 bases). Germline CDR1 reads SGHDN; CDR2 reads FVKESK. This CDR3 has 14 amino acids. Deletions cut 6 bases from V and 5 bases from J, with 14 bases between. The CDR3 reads CASRPRGLNNEQFF. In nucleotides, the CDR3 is TGTGCCAGCAGACCCAGGGGTTTAAACAATGAGCAGTTCTTC.

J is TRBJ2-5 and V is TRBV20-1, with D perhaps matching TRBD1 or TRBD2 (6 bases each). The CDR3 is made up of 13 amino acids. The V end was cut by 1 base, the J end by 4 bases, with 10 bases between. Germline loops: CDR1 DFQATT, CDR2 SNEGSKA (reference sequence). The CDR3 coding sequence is TGCAGTGCTAGAGCGGGGGCGGGAGAGACCCAGTACTTC. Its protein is CSARAGAGETQYF.

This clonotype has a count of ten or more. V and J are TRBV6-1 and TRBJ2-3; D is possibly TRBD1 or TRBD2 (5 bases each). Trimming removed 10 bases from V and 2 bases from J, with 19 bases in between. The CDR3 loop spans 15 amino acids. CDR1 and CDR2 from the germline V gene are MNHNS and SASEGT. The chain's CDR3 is CATNAGTAYTDTQYF. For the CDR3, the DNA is TGTGCCACAAACGCCGGGACGGCATACACAGATACGCAGTATTTT.

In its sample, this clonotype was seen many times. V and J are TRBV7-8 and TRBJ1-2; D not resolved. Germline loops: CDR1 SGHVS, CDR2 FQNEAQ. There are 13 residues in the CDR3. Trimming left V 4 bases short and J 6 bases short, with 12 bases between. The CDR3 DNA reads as TGTGCCAGCAGCTCCCCTCACCGGGATGGCTACACCTTC. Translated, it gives CASSSPHRDGYTF.

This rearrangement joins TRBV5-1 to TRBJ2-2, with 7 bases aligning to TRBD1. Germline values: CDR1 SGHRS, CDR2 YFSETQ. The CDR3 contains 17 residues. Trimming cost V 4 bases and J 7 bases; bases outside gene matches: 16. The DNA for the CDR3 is TGCGCCAGCAGCGGTAACAGGGGAAGCGGAGGAGTCGGGGAGCTGTTTTTT. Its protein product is CASSGNRGSGGVGELFF.

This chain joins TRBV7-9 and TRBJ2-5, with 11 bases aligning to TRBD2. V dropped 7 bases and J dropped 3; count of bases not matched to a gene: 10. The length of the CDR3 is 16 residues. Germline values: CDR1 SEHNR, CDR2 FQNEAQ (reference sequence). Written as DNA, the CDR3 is TGTGCCAGCACCGCTTACATGACTAGCGGGAAAGAGACCCAGTACTTC. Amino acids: CASTAYMTSGKETQYF.

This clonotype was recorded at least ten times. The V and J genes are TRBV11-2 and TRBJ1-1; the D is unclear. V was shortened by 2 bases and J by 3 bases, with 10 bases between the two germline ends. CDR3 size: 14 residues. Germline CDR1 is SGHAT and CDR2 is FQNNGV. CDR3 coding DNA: TGTGCCAGCAGCTTATGGGTTATGGACACTGAAGCTTTCTTT. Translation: CASSLWVMDTEAFF.

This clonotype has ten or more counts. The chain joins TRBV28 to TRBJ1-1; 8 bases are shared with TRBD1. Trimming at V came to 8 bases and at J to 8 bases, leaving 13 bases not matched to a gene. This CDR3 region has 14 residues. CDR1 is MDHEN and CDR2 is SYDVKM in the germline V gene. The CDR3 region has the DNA TGTGCCAGCGTGTCCCGGGACAGGTTTAAGGAAGCTTTCTTT. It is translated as CASVSRDRFKEAFF.

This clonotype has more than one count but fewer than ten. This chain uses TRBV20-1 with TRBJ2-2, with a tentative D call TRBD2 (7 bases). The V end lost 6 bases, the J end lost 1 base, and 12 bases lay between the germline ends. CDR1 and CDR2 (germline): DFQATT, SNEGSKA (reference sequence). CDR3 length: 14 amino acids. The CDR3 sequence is CSAGGPLNTGELFF. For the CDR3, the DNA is TGCAGTGCCGGGGGGCCGTTGAACACCGGGGAGCTGTTTTTT.

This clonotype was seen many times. The CDR3 DNA is TGCAGCGTTGTTTGGTCCAGCGGGAGCCCTAATGAGCAGTTCTTC. Protein sequence: CSVVWSSGSPNEQFF. The rearrangement uses TRBV29-1 and TRBJ2-1, with 8 positions matching TRBD2. CDR3 size: 15 residues. Trimming cost V 4 bases and J 7 bases; bases outside gene matches: 12. The germline V gene encodes CDR1 SQVTM and CDR2 ANQGSEA.

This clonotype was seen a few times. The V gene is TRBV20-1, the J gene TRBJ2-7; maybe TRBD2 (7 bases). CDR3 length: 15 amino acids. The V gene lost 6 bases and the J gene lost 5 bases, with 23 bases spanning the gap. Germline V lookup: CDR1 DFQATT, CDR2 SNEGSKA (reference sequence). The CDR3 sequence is CSALALPKGGDEQYF. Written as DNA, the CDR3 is TGCAGTGCCCTCGCCCTCCCCAAGGGGGGGGACGAGCAGTACTTC.

The CDR3 sequence: CASSVGLREANTEAFF. The CDR3, as DNA: TGTGCCAGCAGCGTAGGACTCCGGGAGGCAAACACTGAAGCTTTCTTT. The chain couples TRBV9 to TRBJ1-1; D not resolved. This CDR3 contains 16 residues. Trimming pared 0 bases from V and 2 bases from J, leaving 14 bases between. CDR1 and CDR2 from the germline V gene are SGDLS and YYNGEE.

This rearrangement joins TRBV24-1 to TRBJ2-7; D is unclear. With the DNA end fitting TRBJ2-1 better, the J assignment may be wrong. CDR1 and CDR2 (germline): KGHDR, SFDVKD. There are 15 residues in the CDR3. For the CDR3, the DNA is TGTGCCACCAATCCGAAGGTGACCCACTCCTACGAGCAGTTCTTC. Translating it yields CATNPKVTHSYEQFF.

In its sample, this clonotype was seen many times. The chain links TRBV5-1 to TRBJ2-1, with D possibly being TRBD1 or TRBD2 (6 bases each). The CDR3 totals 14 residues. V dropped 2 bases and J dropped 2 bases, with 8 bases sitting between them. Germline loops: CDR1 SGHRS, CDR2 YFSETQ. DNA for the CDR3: TGCGCCAGCAGCTTCCGGGGGCCCTACAATGAGCAGTTCTTC. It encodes CASSFRGPYNEQFF.